Reported below is one T cell receptor (beta chain). As yet, its antigen is unknown. The repertoire was sequenced with immunoSEQ multiplex PCR; TCRdb's copy has only in-frame clones and lacks some. The sample lists approximately 46,000 clones, 73% occurring once. Each patient experienced a relapse that followed autologous stem cell transplantation, and brentuximab vedotin exposure varied. Best responses fell into complete response, partial response or progressive disease. The data were taken from a study of PD-1 blockade in classical Hodgkin lymphoma. Whole-study results and caveats: Complete responders matched newly diagnosed patients in baseline diversity. Individuals who commenced nivolumab within less than 1 year of ASCT were excluded. Unlike CD8+ TCR diversity, which did not rise significantly by C4D1, CD4+ TCR diversity did.

V gave up 4 bases and J gave up 6 bases, with 13 bases separating them. This CDR3 is built from 14 residues. Germline-derived CDR1 and CDR2 are LNHDA and SQIVND (reference sequence). Sequenced here: peripheral blood mononuclear cells (PBMCs), sampled at baseline. This TCR derives from a human donor with classical Hodgkin lymphoma. This chain uses TRBV19 with TRBJ1-5, with D unclear. Here the CDR3 DNA reads TGTGCCAGTAGTAGTTCTAAGGGTAGTCAGCCCCAGCATTTT. This translates into CASSSSKGSQPQHF.